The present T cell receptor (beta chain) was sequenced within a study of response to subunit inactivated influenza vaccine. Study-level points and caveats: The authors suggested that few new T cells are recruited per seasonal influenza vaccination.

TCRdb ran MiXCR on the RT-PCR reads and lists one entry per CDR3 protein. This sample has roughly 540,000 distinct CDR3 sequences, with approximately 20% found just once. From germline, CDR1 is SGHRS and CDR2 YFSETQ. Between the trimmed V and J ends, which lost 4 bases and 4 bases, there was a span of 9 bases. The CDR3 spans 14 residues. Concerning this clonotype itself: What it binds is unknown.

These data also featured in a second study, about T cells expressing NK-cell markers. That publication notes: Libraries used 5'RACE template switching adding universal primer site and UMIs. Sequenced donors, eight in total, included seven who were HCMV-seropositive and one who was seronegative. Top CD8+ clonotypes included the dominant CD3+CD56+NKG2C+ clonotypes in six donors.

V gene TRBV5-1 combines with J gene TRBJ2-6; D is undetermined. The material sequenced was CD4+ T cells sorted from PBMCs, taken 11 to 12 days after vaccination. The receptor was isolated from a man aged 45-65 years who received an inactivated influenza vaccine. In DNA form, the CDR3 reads TGCGCCAGCAGCGTGGCTGGAGGGGCCAACGTCCTGACTTTC. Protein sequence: CASSVAGGANVLTF.